This is a list of T cell receptor beta chains from one sample in a study of response to subunit inactivated influenza vaccine. One entry per CDR3 protein results from TCRdb running MiXCR on the RT-PCR reads. The data show 500,000 to 600,000 distinct CDR3 sequences, 10% to 15% seen once. The specimen comprised PBMCs from blood, sampled on the day of vaccination. The receptors shown here come from a man aged 45-65 years who received an inactivated influenza vaccine. Each CDR3 is given with its conserved first and last residue. The D gene is left open where the match is weak. Clone size is shown for a subset of rows, as once, few, many or a class of expanded clone.

>TRBJ2-2|-|TRBV6-1|few
TGTGCCAGCAGTGCGAGGGCGAACACCGGGGAGCTGTTTTTT
CASSARANTGELFF
>TRBJ1-5|TRBD1|TRBV19|few
TGTGCCAGTAGTTTGGGACAGGGACGCGGTCAGCCCCAGCATTTT
CASSLGQGRGQPQHF
>TRBJ2-3|-|TRBV20-1|-
TGCAGTGCTGCTGACCTAATAGTCACAGATACGCAGTATTTT
CSAADLIVTDTQYF
>TRBJ2-2|TRBD2|TRBV27|many
TGTGCCAGCAGTTCACTAGCGGGAATCACCGGGGAGCTGTTTTTT
CASSSLAGITGELFF
>TRBJ2-7|-|TRBV15|-
TGTGCCACCAGCAGAGGCATTTCATCCTACGAGCAGTACTTC
CATSRGISSYEQYF
>TRBJ2-7|TRBD2|TRBV7-2|few
TGTGCCAGCAGCTTAGCCCCGGCGGGAGATCGCGAGCAGTACTTC
CASSLAPAGDREQYF
>TRBJ2-1|-|TRBV10-3|-
TGTGCCATCAGTCCGGGACAAGACTACAATGAGCAGTTCTTC
CAISPGQDYNEQFF
>TRBJ2-7|TRBD1|TRBV24-1|few
TGTGCCACCAGTGAAGCCGGGACAGGGGAGCAGTACTTC
CATSEAGTGEQYF
>TRBJ2-1|-|TRBV28|many
TGTGCCAGCAGTTCCGGGAAACCTACATACAATGAGCAGTTCTTC
CASSSGKPTYNEQFF
>TRBJ2-7|-|TRBV10-3|few
TGTGCCATCAGTGAGTCGGCCAGGGGTTCCTACGAGCAGTACTTC
CAISESARGSYEQYF
>TRBJ2-5|-|TRBV10-3|-
TGTGCCATCAGTGCTGGGGAACGAGAGACCCAGTACTTC
CAISAGERETQYF
>TRBJ2-5|TRBD1|TRBV2|-
TGTGCCAGCAGTCTAAGGACAGGGGGGGGCGAGACCCAGTACTTC
CASSLRTGGGETQYF
>TRBJ2-5|-|TRBV20-1|-
TGCAGTCAGACACAAGAGACCCAGTACTTC
CSQTQETQYF
>TRBJ1-3|-|TRBV4-1|-
TGCGCCAGCAGCCAAGTCGCAGCGGCCTCTGGAAACACCATATATTTT
CASSQVAAASGNTIYF
>TRBJ1-1|TRBD1|TRBV12-3/TRBV12-4|-
TGTGCCAGCAGTACCGCAGGGGGGCGATCGAACACTGAAGCTTTCTTT
CASSTAGGRSNTEAFF
>TRBJ2-3|TRBD2|TRBV19|many
TGTGCCAGTAGTATCGGCGGGAGCTACACAGATACGCAGTATTTT
CASSIGGSYTDTQYF
>TRBJ2-3|-|TRBV12-3/TRBV12-4|many
TGTGCCAGCAGTTTAGGGTTAGCTGGACCTAGCACAGATACGCAGTATTTT
CASSLGLAGPSTDTQYF
>TRBJ2-1|-|TRBV5-1|-
TGCGCCAGCAGCTCCCGGGACACTAGAATTTACAATGAGCAGTTCTTC
CASSSRDTRIYNEQFF
>TRBJ2-7|TRBD2|TRBV28|few
TGTGCCAGCAGTGCGAGCGGGGGTGTCCCCTGGGGGTACTTC
CASSASGGVPWGYF
>TRBJ1-1|-|TRBV5-5|many
TGTGCCAGCAGCTTGGCCGTGGGGGCGGCGAACACTGAAGCTTTCTTT
CASSLAVGAANTEAFF
>TRBJ2-1|-|TRBV25-1|many
TGTGCCAGCAGTGATACTTCGGGAGTCCCCTACAATGAGCAGTTCTTC
CASSDTSGVPYNEQFF
>TRBJ2-1|TRBD2|TRBV27|many
TGTGCCAGCAGTTTCGGGGGGGGGAATGAGCAGTTCTTC
CASSFGGGNEQFF
>TRBJ2-7|TRBD2|TRBV28|few
TGTGCCAGCAGTGCCGGGGGAGGGGCTGGGTGGGAGCAGTACTTC
CASSAGGGAGWEQYF
>TRBJ2-1|-|TRBV5-1|-
TGCGCCAGCAGCGCGGGGACAGTAGGACAAAGCTCCTACAATGAGCAGTTCTTC
CASSAGTVGQSSYNEQFF
>TRBJ2-3|-|TRBV20-1|-
TGCAGTGCTAACCGCCAGGGGACGTCGGATACGCAGTATTTT
CSANRQGTSDTQYF
>TRBJ2-7|TRBD2|TRBV20-1|few
TGCAGTGCTAGAGATGGGAGCGGGAGGATCCACGAGCAGTACTTC
CSARDGSGRIHEQYF
>TRBJ1-2|-|TRBV3-1|-
TGTGCCAGCAGCCAAGAAGGAAGGGGCGCAGGCTACACCTTC
CASSQEGRGAGYTF
>TRBJ2-3|TRBD2|TRBV11-2|-
TGTGCCAGCAGCTTCCGACTAGCTCAAGATACGCAGTATTTT
CASSFRLAQDTQYF
>TRBJ1-1|-|TRBV30|-
TGTGCCTGGAGTGTTGGGCTCGGGGACACTGAAGCTTTCTTT
CAWSVGLGDTEAFF
>TRBJ1-6|TRBD1|TRBV5-1|-
TGCGCCAGCAGCGCCGGGACAGGGCACTCACCCCTCCACTTT
CASSAGTGHSPLHF
>TRBJ2-7|TRBD1|TRBV28|few
TGTGCCAGCAGTCGCGGGACAGGGGGTTCTTTCTACGAGCAGTACTTC
CASSRGTGGSFYEQYF
>TRBJ2-5|TRBD2|TRBV4-3|few
TGCGCCAGCAGCCTATTAGCGGGGGGGAGTGCAGAGACCCAGTACTTC
CASSLLAGGSAETQYF
>TRBJ2-6|-|TRBV5-1|few
TGCGCCAGCAGCTTGGGCCCAGGACAGCCTGGGGCCAACGTCCTGACTTTC
CASSLGPGQPGANVLTF
>TRBJ2-1|-|TRBV11-2|-
TGTGCCAGCAGCTTAGTTAGAAGGGGAGGGGGCAATGAGCAGTTCTTC
CASSLVRRGGGNEQFF
>TRBJ2-1|TRBD1|TRBV12-3/TRBV12-4|many
TGTGCCAGCAGCCCGGGACAGCCTGAGCAGTTCTTC
CASSPGQPEQFF
>TRBJ2-1|TRBD2|TRBV7-9|many
TGTGCCAGCAGCTCGTATCTAGCGGGGTACAATGAGCAGTTCTTC
CASSSYLAGYNEQFF
>TRBJ2-1|TRBD2|TRBV4-2|-
TGTGCCAGCAGCCAAACCCCTAGCGGGGGGATCGGCCGCGCGCAGTTCTTC
CASSQTPSGGIGRAQFF
>TRBJ2-2|-|TRBV3-1|-
TGTGCCAGCAGCCAAGTTCTGGCAGGGTACACCGGGGAGCTGTTTTTT
CASSQVLAGYTGELFF
>TRBJ1-4|TRBD1|TRBV3-1|few
TGTGCCAGCAGCCAAGATGACAGGGTTAATGAAAAACTGTTTTTT
CASSQDDRVNEKLFF
>TRBJ2-1|-|TRBV6-6|few
TGTGCCAGCAGTTCCCTGGGTAATGAGCAGTTCTTC
CASSSLGNEQFF
>TRBJ2-1|TRBD1|TRBV29-1|-
TGCAGCGTTGGGGAGGCGACAGGGGACCCCTGGGGGCAGTTCTTC
CSVGEATGDPWGQFF
>TRBJ2-5|TRBD2|TRBV20-1|-
TGCAGTGCTAGCCCATCGACTAGCGGACTAAAAGAGACCCAGTACTTC
CSASPSTSGLKETQYF
>TRBJ1-4|TRBD1|TRBV12-3/TRBV12-4|few
TGTGCCAGCAGCCCCGGGGACAGGGTATATGAAAAACTGTTTTTT
CASSPGDRVYEKLFF
>TRBJ2-7|TRBD1|TRBV12-3/TRBV12-4|-
TGTGCCAGCCAAGGGGACAGGGCCTACGAGCAGTACTTC
CASQGDRAYEQYF
>TRBJ2-1|-|TRBV10-3|few
TGTGCCATCAGTGAGTCGTTAACGTACGAGCAGTTCTTC
CAISESLTYEQFF
>TRBJ2-6|-|TRBV6-1|-
TGTGCCAGCGCACAACTCACCGGGGCCCACTCTGGGGCCAACGTCCTGACTTTC
CASAQLTGAHSGANVLTF
>TRBJ1-4|-|TRBV5-5|few
TGTGCCAGCCGGCGGGGGGGCGCTTTCAATGAAAAACTGTTTTTT
CASRRGGAFNEKLFF
>TRBJ2-7|-|TRBV4-2|many
TGTGCCAGCAGCCAAGACGGGAGAGTCTACGAGCAGTACTTC
CASSQDGRVYEQYF
>TRBJ2-7|TRBD1|TRBV6-5|many
TGTGCCAGCAGTTACACAGGACAGGGGACAGGGGAGCAGTACTTC
CASSYTGQGTGEQYF
>TRBJ2-3|-|TRBV4-3|few
TGCGCCAGCAGCCAGCGCGAATCAGATACGCAGTATTTT
CASSQRESDTQYF
>TRBJ2-5|TRBD2|TRBV4-3|-
TGCGCCAGCAGCCAAGATCCAGGACTAGAAGAGACCCAGTACTTC
CASSQDPGLEETQYF
>TRBJ2-1|-|TRBV6-2/TRBV6-3|few
TGTGCCAGCAGGCGAACCGGTTCTGAGCAGTTCTTC
CASRRTGSEQFF
>TRBJ2-5|-|TRBV7-2|few
TGTGCCAGCAGCTTAGCGGGGGGCCTAATTCAAGAGACCCAGTACTTC
CASSLAGGLIQETQYF
>TRBJ2-2|TRBD1|TRBV29-1|few
TGCAGCGTAAAGACAGGGGGAACTACCGGGGAGCTGTTTTTT
CSVKTGGTTGELFF
>TRBJ2-7|-|TRBV7-2|few
TGTGCCAGCAGCTACCTCGGGGGGCGCTTGAGTGAGCAGTACTTC
CASSYLGGRLSEQYF
>TRBJ2-7|-|TRBV23-1|-
TGCGCCAGCAGTCTGCGAGAAAATTTGTCCTACGAGCAGTACTTC
CASSLRENLSYEQYF
>TRBJ2-3|-|TRBV20-1|-
TGCAGTGCTAGCGTTCGGAGGGGGTCGAGCACAGATACGCAGTATTTT
CSASVRRGSSTDTQYF
>TRBJ1-1|-|TRBV11-2|few
TGTGCCAGCAGCCCTAGTATCACTGAAGCTTTCTTT
CASSPSITEAFF
>TRBJ2-7|-|TRBV7-2|few
TGTGCCAGCAGCTTAGTTACGGGACATTCCTACGAGCAGTACTTC
CASSLVTGHSYEQYF
>TRBJ2-3|TRBD2|TRBV5-4|-
TGTGCCAGCAGCCCTGGGGGGACTAGTGTTACAGATACGCAGTATTTT
CASSPGGTSVTDTQYF